A single sample is the source of the 17 T cell receptor beta chains below, sequenced in a study of OX40 agonist ivuxolimab in advanced cancers. Assay: immunoSEQ multiplex PCR; the TCRdb copy retains only in-frame clones and omits some. The table lists tens of thousands of clones, around 89% of them singletons. Sequenced here: CD4+ or CD8+ T cells sorted from blood, sampled in a trial of the OX40 agonist ivuxolimab. The receptors originated from an adult with an advanced solid tumor such as melanoma, head and neck, liver or kidney cancer.

The chain is built from TRBV18 and TRBJ1-2; the D gene is possibly TRBD1 (6 bases). CDR1 is KGHSH, CDR2 LQKENI, per germline. The V end was cut by 1 base, the J end by 6 bases, with 12 bases between. The CDR3 is 14 amino acids. CDR3 in amino acids: CASSPQRGRDGYTF. DNA of the CDR3: TGTGCCAGCTCACCACAGCGGGGGCGGGATGGCTACACCTTC.

The chain uses TRBV5-1 and TRBJ2-2; D ambiguous. CDR3 length equals 14 residues. Germline lookup yields CDR1 SGHRS and CDR2 YFSETQ. Deletions cut 0 bases from V and 7 bases from J, with 10 bases between. CDR3 nucleotide sequence: TGCGCCAGCAGCTTGGAGGTAGGAGACGGGGAGCTGTTTTTT. It specifies CASSLEVGDGELFF.

The chain has TRBV5-4 and TRBJ2-7; possibly TRBD2 for D (5 bases). The CDR3 sequence is 13 residues long. CDR1 and CDR2 from the germline V gene are SGHNT and YYREEE (reference sequence). V lost 3 bases and J 0 bases, leaving 7 bases between the germline ends. In nucleotides, the CDR3 is TGTGCCAGCAGCTCGGGGAACTCCTACGAGCAGTACTTC. Translating gives CASSSGNSYEQYF.

The chain has TRBV19 and TRBJ2-7, with TRBD1 identical over 11 bases. Germline lookup yields CDR1 LNHDA and CDR2 SQIVND (reference sequence). V was clipped by 4 bases and J by 6 bases; unmatched bases: 17. This CDR3 is 18 amino acids long. CDR3 DNA: TGTGCCAGTAGTAGGGGGACAGGGGGAAGTAACAGCTACGCCGAGCAGTACTTC. Encoded protein: CASSRGTGGSNSYAEQYF.

In the case of this clone: Other DNA sequences from this sample encode an identical CDR3 as well. The gene calls are TRBV27 and TRBJ2-5; 11 bases match TRBD1. Trimming took 5 bases from V and 5 from J; bases not matched to a gene: 7. This CDR3 comprises 15 residues. Germline V lookup: CDR1 MNHEY, CDR2 SMNVEV (reference sequence). The CDR3 DNA is TGTGCCAGCAGTACTGGGACAGGGGGTGTGGAGACCCAGTACTTC. Amino acid sequence: CASSTGTGGVETQYF.

The gene calls are TRBV9 and TRBJ2-5; TRBD2 matches at 9 bases. The assigned J gene may be wrong: the sequence end matches TRBJ2-7 better. The length of the CDR3 is 16 residues. Per germline, CDR1 SGDLS and CDR2 YYNGEE. CDR3 sequence reads: CASSPGGTSRAYEQYF. DNA of the CDR3: TGTGCCAGCAGCCCTGGGGGGACTAGCAGGGCGTACGAGCAGTACTTC.

The V gene is TRBV6-1, the J gene TRBJ1-2; the match to TRBD1 covers 12 bases. V was pared by 7 bases and J by 7 bases, with 10 bases of the junction left unmatched. Germline assignment: CDR1 MNHNS and CDR2 SASEGT. The CDR3 spans 15 residues. The CDR3 region has the DNA TGTGCCAGCAAGCCCCGGTGGGACAGGGGGCTTGGCTACACCTTC. This encodes CASKPRWDRGLGYTF.

This chain uses TRBV6-6 with TRBJ2-1; D is perhaps TRBD2 (5 bases). The germline CDR1 and CDR2 sequences are MNHNY and SVGAGI (reference sequence). CDR3 length: 13 residues. V lost 5 bases and J lost 8, with 13 bases in between. This chain's CDR3 is CASSRTVPYEQFF. The DNA of the CDR3 is TGTGCCAGCAGTAGGACTGTCCCATATGAGCAGTTCTTC.

The gene calls are TRBV9 and TRBJ1-1, with 7 bases lining up with TRBD1. The germline CDR1 and CDR2 sequences are SGDLS and YYNGEE. After removal of 2 bases from V and 10 bases from J, the junction contained 8 bases not matched to a gene. The CDR3 extends over 13 amino acids. The CDR3 nucleotides read TGTGCCAGCAGCGTGTTAGAGGGGGCGGCAGCTTTCTTT. Encoded protein: CASSVLEGAAAFF.

Here the CDR3 DNA reads TGTGCCAGCAGCCCTGGGGGGGGCACAGATACGCAGTATTTT. Protein: CASSPGGGTDTQYF. J is TRBJ2-3 and V is TRBV7-3, with 7 nucleotides matching TRBD2. The CDR3 spans 14 residues. CDR1 and CDR2 from the germline V gene are SGHTA and FQGTGA. V was clipped by 5 bases and J by 1 base; unmatched bases: 3.

The chain joins TRBV6-5 to TRBJ2-1; D remains ambiguous. Trimming stripped 7 bases from V and 5 bases from J, with 12 bases between. This CDR3 contains 13 residues. From germline, CDR1 is MNHEY and CDR2 SVGAGI. CDR3 loop: CASTPKWDNEQFF. The CDR3 DNA follows: TGTGCCAGCACCCCTAAGTGGGACAATGAGCAGTTCTTC.

The chain uses TRBV6-5 and TRBJ1-1; D perhaps matches TRBD1 (5 bases). Germline CDR1 and CDR2: MNHEY and SVGAGI. Trimming took 0 bases from V and 10 from J, leaving 21 bases between them. CDR3 length: 16 residues. CDR3 sequence: CASSYSLGRVRDGAFF. The CDR3 nucleotides read TGTGCCAGCAGTTACTCCCTAGGGCGGGTGAGGGACGGAGCTTTCTTT.

V is TRBV2 and J is TRBJ2-1, with 13 bases that match TRBD2. CDR3 size: 13 residues. Germline V lookup: CDR1 SNHLY, CDR2 FYNNEI. Losses at the gene ends were 4 bases for V and 14 bases for J; bases not matched to a gene: 5. The CDR3 region has the DNA TGTGCCAGCAGTGGGACTAGCGGGAGAACTGAGTTCTTC. This encodes CASSGTSGRTEFF.

This clone was counted once. The chain employs TRBV2 and TRBJ2-5; D gene ambiguous. Per germline, CDR1 SNHLY and CDR2 FYNNEI. The germline V and J ends were trimmed by 3 bases and 2 bases, with 13 bases remaining between them. The CDR3 consists of 15 residues. The CDR3 loop reads CASSDARSRQETQYF. CDR3 sequence (DNA): TGTGCCAGCAGTGACGCTAGGAGCAGGCAAGAGACCCAGTACTTC.

The genes are TRBV2 and TRBJ1-5; no clear D gene. The CDR3 is made up of 12 amino acids. V was clipped by 6 bases and J by 7 bases, with 10 bases between them. Germline values: CDR1 SNHLY, CDR2 FYNNEI. The chain's CDR3 is CASSPSAQPQHF. As DNA, the CDR3 is TGTGCCAGCAGCCCATCCGCCCAGCCCCAGCATTTT.

V gene TRBV5-6 combines with J gene TRBJ2-7; D unresolved. With 3 bases removed from V and 2 bases from J, the gap between germline ends came to 3 bases. This CDR3 has 11 residues. Germline V CDR1 and CDR2: SGHDT, YYEEEE. The CDR3 spells CASSSAYEQYF. The CDR3 region has the DNA TGTGCCAGCAGCTCCGCCTACGAGCAGTACTTC.

The chain recombines TRBV18 with TRBJ1-2; 9 positions agree with TRBD1. Trimming cost V 4 bases and J 2 bases; bases outside gene matches: 8. This CDR3 has 16 residues. Germline assignment: CDR1 KGHSH and CDR2 LQKENI. The CDR3 sequence: CASSLFGQGSNYGYTF. CDR3 sequence (DNA): TGTGCCAGCTCACTCTTTGGACAGGGGTCGAACTATGGCTACACCTTC.